A single T cell receptor (beta chain) is shown here with its context. Its antigen is as yet unknown. The V gene's germline CDR1 is SEHNR and CDR2 FQNEAQ (reference sequence). Trimming removed 5 bases at V and 1 base at J, with 11 bases between. This CDR3 contains 14 residues. The data stem from a study of cytomegalovirus exposure and HLA in healthy donors. Across the whole study: A prior study identified just under 120 million unique TCR beta sequences from roughly 180 million T cells. For the roughly 400 genotyped donors, more than 80% fell within the Caucasian-associated ancestry cluster.

Study results and caveats: The study assumed roughly uniform donor sequencing depth for presence/absence analyses. Accounts indicate the classifier identified cytomegalovirus status with strong specificity and sensitivity.

In the PCR, 60 Vbeta and 13 Jbeta primers were used. Here immunoSEQ multiplex PCR was the method, and the copy in TCRdb shows in-frame clones only, minus some. This listing includes 96,000 or so clones. The chain recombines TRBV7-9 with TRBJ1-1, with D possibly being TRBD1 (5 bases). This TCR was sampled from a woman aged 25 to 39 in good health and CMV-seronegative. Sequenced: PBMCs. CDR3 bases: TGTGCCAGCAGCATAGGGGAGGGGAACACTGAAGCTTTCTTT. Protein sequence: CASSIGEGNTEAFF.